The next 11 T cell receptor beta chains were all read from a single sample in a study of CD8+ T cells in alopecia areata (dated by TCRdb to the late 2010s). Receptors were amplified or captured by the immunoSEQ multiplex PCR assay. RNA was extracted from all samples and reverse transcribed into cDNA, which served as template for TCR sequencing. The table was pulled from immuneACCESS by TCRdb, which kept in-frame rearrangements only. Such tables lose some clones; where checked, under half of the loss comes from unresolved V genes, and the rest has no known cause. Recorded for this sample are 100,000 to 150,000 clones; roughly 58% of them occurred a single time. Together, the top ten hold 3.5% to 5% of the sample. The time point label, read with the paper, signifies: baseline before oral tofacitinib. The material sequenced was CD4+ T cells sorted from blood, taken at week 0. These TCRs come from a human donor with alopecia areata.

The chain combines TRBV5-6 with TRBJ1-2, with D unresolved. Germline-derived CDR1 and CDR2 are SGHDT and YYEEEE. Trimming took 1 base from V and 7 from J, leaving 14 bases between them. The CDR3 consists of 14 residues. CDR3 nucleotide sequence: TGTGCCAGCAGCTTGACAATCGACGGCCTTGGCTACACCTTC. This gives the protein CASSLTIDGLGYTF.

The chain links TRBV7-3 to TRBJ1-2; perhaps TRBD1 as D (5 bases). Trimming left V 0 bases short and J 6 bases short, with 11 bases between. This CDR3 region has 14 residues. CDR1 and CDR2 (germline): SGHTA, FQGTGA. In DNA, the CDR3 is TGTGCCAGCAGCTTAACGTTTCGGGGGGATGGCTACACCTTC. This codes for CASSLTFRGDGYTF.

The chain recombines TRBV5-1 with TRBJ2-5, with a weak D call TRBD1 (5 bases). The CDR3 has 13 amino acids. The germline CDR1 and CDR2 sequences are SGHRS and YFSETQ. The V and J ends lost 0 bases and 5 bases respectively, with 8 bases between them. As DNA, the CDR3 is TGCGCCAGCAGCTTGGGACAGTTGGAGACCCAGTACTTC. It codes for CASSLGQLETQYF.

The chain uses TRBV7-9 and TRBJ2-7; the match to TRBD1 covers 8 bases. The CDR3 consists of 14 residues. Germline V gene lookup returns CDR1 SEHNR and CDR2 FQNEAQ (reference sequence). The V gene end was trimmed by 5 bases and the J gene end by 2 bases; junction bases not matched to a gene: 5. CDR3 in amino acids: CASSPHRGTYEQYF. The CDR3 DNA reads TGTGCCAGCAGCCCGCACAGGGGGACCTACGAGCAGTACTTC.

This clone occurred many times. CDR3 in DNA: TGTGCCACCAGCAGAGCGGTGCAGGGGGCCGACGAGCAGTACTTC. This sequence encodes CATSRAVQGADEQYF. This chain links TRBV15 with TRBJ2-7, with 8 nucleotides matching TRBD1. Germline CDR1 is LNHNV and CDR2 is YYDKDF (reference sequence). The CDR3 has 15 amino acids. Losses at the gene ends were 1 base for V and 5 bases for J; bases not matched to a gene: 7.

The chain recombines TRBV7-9 with TRBJ2-7, with 13 bases identical to TRBD2. V lost 4 bases and J lost 8; bases outside the gene matches: 5. CDR1 is SEHNR, CDR2 FQNEAQ, per germline (reference sequence). The CDR3 length is 14 residues. CDR3 sequence reads: CASSSGLAGSQQYF. CDR3 sequence (DNA): TGTGCCAGCAGCTCGGGACTAGCGGGGAGCCAGCAGTACTTC.

The chain recombines TRBV20-1 with TRBJ2-3; D not certain. This CDR3 spans 11 amino acids. Trimming took off 1 base at V and 6 bases at J, with 5 bases between the two ends. Germline assignment: CDR1 DFQATT and CDR2 SNEGSKA (reference sequence). The DNA for the CDR3 is TGCAGTGCTAGAGGTGGGGATACGCAGTATTTT. Translating it yields CSARGGDTQYF.

The V call is TRBV29-1, the J call TRBJ2-7; D is unclear. V lost 7 bases and J lost 5, with 18 bases in between. This CDR3 is 13 amino acids long. Germline CDR1 and CDR2: SQVTM and ANQGSEA. CDR3 nucleotides: TGCAGCGCTGCGCCACAGTCGGAAAACGAGCAGTACTTC. As protein: CSAAPQSENEQYF.

The chain has TRBV5-1 and TRBJ1-1; 7 nucleotides align to TRBD1. The V gene's germline CDR1 is SGHRS and CDR2 YFSETQ. This CDR3 is built from 14 residues. V gave up 2 bases and J gave up 4 bases; unmatched junction bases: 5. The CDR3 is CASSFGTAITEAFF. CDR3 in DNA: TGCGCCAGCAGCTTCGGGACAGCAATCACTGAAGCTTTCTTT. Full variable domain (missing parts from reference TRBV5-1 and TRBJ1-1): KAGVTQTPRYLIKTRGQQVTLSCSPISGHRSVSWYQQTPGQGLQFLFEYFSETQRNKGNFPGRFSGRQFSNSRSEMNVSTLELGDSALYLCASSFGTAITEAFFGQGTRLTVV.

The CDR3, as DNA: TGTGCCAGCAGTTTAGGGAGCGGGAGGCACAATGAGCAGTTCTTC. Translating it yields CASSLGSGRHNEQFF. The chain couples TRBV28 to TRBJ2-1; 9 bases are shared with TRBD2. CDR1 is MDHEN, CDR2 SYDVKM, per germline. The CDR3 extends over 15 amino acids. V shed 2 bases and J 5 bases; nucleotides not matched to a gene: 4.

This chain links TRBV4-3 with TRBJ2-3; D may be TRBD1 (7 bases). Germline CDR1 LGHNA, CDR2 YSLEER. This CDR3 is built from 17 residues. V was clipped by 2 bases and J by 5 bases, with 20 bases between them. The CDR3 coding sequence is TGCGCCAGCAGCCAACTCCTATTCAGGGGGGAGGTAGATACGCAGTATTTT. It encodes CASSQLLFRGEVDTQYF.